The next 5 T cell receptor beta chains were all read from a single sample in a study of T cell changes during pregnancy in multiple sclerosis. Measured with immunoSEQ multiplex PCR; TCRdb has only the in-frame clones, and not every one. The sample lists about 93,000 clones; under 95% were seen once. The sample here was peripheral blood, taken before pregnancy. These receptors all come from a female donor with multiple sclerosis, enrolled in a pregnancy study.

The chain couples TRBV30 to TRBJ2-3; 10 bases agree with TRBD2. The V gene's germline CDR1 is GTSNPN and CDR2 SVGIG (reference sequence). The CDR3 totals 19 residues. V lost 0 bases, J lost 1 base, and 13 bases stayed unmatched. CDR3 in amino acids: CAWSVTSGGVGPGTDTQYF. The CDR3 DNA sequence: TGTGCCTGGAGTGTAACCAGCGGGGGGGTTGGACCGGGCACAGATACGCAGTATTTT. The whole variable domain, remainder taken from reference TRBV30 and TRBJ2-3, is SQTIHQWPATLVQPVGSPLSLECTVEGTSNPNLYWYRQAAGRGLQLLFYSVGIGQISSEVPQNLSASRPQDRQFILSSKKLLLSDSGFYLCAWSVTSGGVGPGTDTQYFGPGTRLTVL.

J is TRBJ1-2 and V is TRBV4-1; 9 bases align to TRBD1. The length of the CDR3 is 15 residues. The germline V gene has CDR1 MGHRA and CDR2 YSYEKL. V was pared by 0 bases and J by 7 bases, with 6 bases of the junction left unmatched. This chain's CDR3 is CASSQEEDRGFGYTF. CDR3 nucleotides: TGCGCCAGCAGCCAAGAGGAGGACAGGGGCTTTGGCTACACCTTC.

V is TRBV9 and J is TRBJ1-5; D uncertain. V was cut by 4 bases and J by 0 bases, with 8 bases left in between. Germline loops: CDR1 SGDLS, CDR2 YYNGEE. The CDR3 extends over 14 amino acids. For the CDR3, the DNA is TGTGCCAGCAGCTCCCCCTATAGCAATCAGCCCCAGCATTTT. Amino acid sequence: CASSSPYSNQPQHF.

This chain links TRBV19 with TRBJ1-2, with no clear D. The germline V gene encodes CDR1 LNHDA and CDR2 SQIVND (reference sequence). The CDR3 is 15 residues long. Trimming took 7 bases from V and 5 from J, leaving 20 bases between them. As DNA, the CDR3 is TGTGCCAGTACCCCTGGCTTGAGCGGCAGATATGGCTACACCTTC. Protein sequence: CASTPGLSGRYGYTF.

V and J are TRBV5-3 and TRBJ2-7; TRBD2 agrees at 8 bases. TRBV5-3 falls under the ORF class, with uncertain function. The CDR3 extends over 14 amino acids. J was trimmed by 0 bases and V by 7 bases; bases with no gene match: 6. CDR3 DNA sequence: TGTGCCAGAGCCGACGGGGGGGACTCCTACGAGCAGTACTTC. As protein: CARADGGDSYEQYF.